This TCR beta chain was profiled in a study of T cell responses to AZD1222 COVID-19 vaccine. The V and J ends lost 5 bases and 0 bases respectively, with 14 bases between them. The CDR3 extends over 15 amino acids. CDR1 and CDR2 (germline): LNHDA, SQIVND (reference sequence). Data came from immunoSEQ multiplex PCR; TCRdb stores just in-frame clones and leaves some out. The sample consists of approximately 27,000 clones, around nine tenths of them appearing once. Sequencing was performed on peripheral blood, taken on day 0 of AZD1222 vaccination. The chain recombines TRBV19 with TRBJ2-7; a possible D gene is TRBD2 (5 bases). The sequence came from an adult in good health. CDR3 loop: CASSPWTSGSYEQYF. The DNA of the CDR3 is TGTGCCAGTAGTCCTTGGACCAGCGGCTCCTACGAGCAGTACTTC.